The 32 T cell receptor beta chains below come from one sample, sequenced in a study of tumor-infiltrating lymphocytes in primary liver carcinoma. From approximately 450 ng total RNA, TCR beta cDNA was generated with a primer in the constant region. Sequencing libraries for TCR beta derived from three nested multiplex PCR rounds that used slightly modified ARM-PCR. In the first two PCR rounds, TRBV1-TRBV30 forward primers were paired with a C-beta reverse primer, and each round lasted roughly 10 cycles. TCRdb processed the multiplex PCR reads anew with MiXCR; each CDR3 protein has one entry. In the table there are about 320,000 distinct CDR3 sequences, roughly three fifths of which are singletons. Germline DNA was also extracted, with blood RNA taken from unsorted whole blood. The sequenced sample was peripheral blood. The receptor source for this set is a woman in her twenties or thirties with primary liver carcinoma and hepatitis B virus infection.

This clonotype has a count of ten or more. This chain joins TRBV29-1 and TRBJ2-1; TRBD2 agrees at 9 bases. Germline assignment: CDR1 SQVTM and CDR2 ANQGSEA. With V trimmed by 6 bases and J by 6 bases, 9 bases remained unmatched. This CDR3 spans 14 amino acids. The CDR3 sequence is CSVGRREGGNEQFF. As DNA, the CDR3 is TGCAGCGTAGGCCGGCGGGAGGGGGGCAATGAGCAGTTCTTC.

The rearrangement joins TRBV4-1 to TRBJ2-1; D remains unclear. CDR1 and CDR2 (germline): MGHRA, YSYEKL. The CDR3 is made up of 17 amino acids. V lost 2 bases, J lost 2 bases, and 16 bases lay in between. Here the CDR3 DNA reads TGCGCCAGCAGCCAACTCCAGGACCAGCCCGCCTACAATGAGCAGTTCTTC. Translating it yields CASSQLQDQPAYNEQFF.

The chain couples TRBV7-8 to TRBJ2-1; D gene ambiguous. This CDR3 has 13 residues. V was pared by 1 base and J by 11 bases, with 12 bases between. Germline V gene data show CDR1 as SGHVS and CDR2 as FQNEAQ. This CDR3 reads CASSLGEWNKQFF. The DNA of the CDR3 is TGTGCCAGCAGCTTAGGGGAATGGAATAAGCAGTTCTTC.

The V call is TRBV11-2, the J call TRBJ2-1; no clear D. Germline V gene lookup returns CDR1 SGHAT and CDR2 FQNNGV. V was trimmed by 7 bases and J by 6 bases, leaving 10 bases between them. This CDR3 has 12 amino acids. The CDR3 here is CASIFSCNEQFF. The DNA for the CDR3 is TGTGCCAGCATCTTCAGCTGCAATGAGCAGTTCTTC.

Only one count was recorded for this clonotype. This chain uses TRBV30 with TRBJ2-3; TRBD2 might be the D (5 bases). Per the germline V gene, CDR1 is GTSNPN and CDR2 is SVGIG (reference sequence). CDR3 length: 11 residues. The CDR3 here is CAGWAGDTQYF. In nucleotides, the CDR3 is TGTGCGGGTTGGGCGGGAGATACGCAGTATTTT.

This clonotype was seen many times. CDR3 residues: CASSLPGELFF. CDR3 in DNA: TGTGCCAGCAGCTTACCCGGGGAGCTGTTTTTT. The chain recombines TRBV11-2 with TRBJ2-2, with unresolved D. CDR3 size: 11 residues. V lost 2 bases and J 6 bases, leaving 1 base between the germline ends. Germline CDR1 reads SGHAT; CDR2 reads FQNNGV.

The CDR3 DNA reads TGTGCCAGCAGCTTAGAGCATTGGGAATTAGATACGCAGTATTTT. Protein: CASSLEHWELDTQYF. The chain links TRBV11-1 to TRBJ2-3; D not resolved. This CDR3 region has 15 residues. V was pared by 1 base and J by 5 bases, with 13 bases between. Germline CDR1 and CDR2: SGHAT and FQDESV (reference sequence).

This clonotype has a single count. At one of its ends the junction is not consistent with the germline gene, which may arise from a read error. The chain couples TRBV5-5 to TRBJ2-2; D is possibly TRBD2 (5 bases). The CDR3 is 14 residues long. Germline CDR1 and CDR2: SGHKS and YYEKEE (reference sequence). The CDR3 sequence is CASCLEARPGELFF. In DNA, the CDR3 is TGTGCCAGCTGCTTGGAGGCCCGACCGGGGGAGCTGTTTTTT.

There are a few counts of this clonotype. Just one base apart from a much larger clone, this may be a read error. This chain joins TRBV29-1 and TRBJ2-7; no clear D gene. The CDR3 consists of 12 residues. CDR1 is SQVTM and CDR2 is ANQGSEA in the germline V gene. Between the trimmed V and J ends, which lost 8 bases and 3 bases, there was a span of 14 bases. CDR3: CSLVGSSYEQYF. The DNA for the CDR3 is TGCAGCCTTGTGGGCAGCAGCTACGAGCAGTACTTC.

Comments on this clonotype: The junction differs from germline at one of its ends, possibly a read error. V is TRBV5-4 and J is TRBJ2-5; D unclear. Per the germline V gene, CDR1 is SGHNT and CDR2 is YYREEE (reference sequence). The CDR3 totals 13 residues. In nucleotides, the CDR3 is TGTGCCAACAGCTTCAGACCCGAAGAGACCCAGTACTTC. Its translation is CANSFRPEETQYF.

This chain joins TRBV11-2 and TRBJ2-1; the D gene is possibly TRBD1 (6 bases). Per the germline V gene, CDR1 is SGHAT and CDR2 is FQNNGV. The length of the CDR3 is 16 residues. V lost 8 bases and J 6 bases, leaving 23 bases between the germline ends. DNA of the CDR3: TGTGCCAGCGGCAGAATCAAGGGACAATCGGGCAATGAGCAGTTCTTC. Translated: CASGRIKGQSGNEQFF.

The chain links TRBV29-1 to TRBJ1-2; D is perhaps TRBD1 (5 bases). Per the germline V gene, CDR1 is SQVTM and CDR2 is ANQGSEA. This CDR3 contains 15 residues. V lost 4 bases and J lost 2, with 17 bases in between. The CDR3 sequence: CSVAYWDLSNYGYTF. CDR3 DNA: TGCAGCGTTGCATACTGGGACCTTAGCAACTATGGCTACACCTTC.

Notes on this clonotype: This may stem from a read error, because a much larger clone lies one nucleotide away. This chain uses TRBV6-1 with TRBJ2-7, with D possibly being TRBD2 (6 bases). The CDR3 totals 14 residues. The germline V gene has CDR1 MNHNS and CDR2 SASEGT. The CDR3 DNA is TGTACCAGCAGTGACCCGGGAGTGGGGCTCGAGCAGTACTTC. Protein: CTSSDPGVGLEQYF.

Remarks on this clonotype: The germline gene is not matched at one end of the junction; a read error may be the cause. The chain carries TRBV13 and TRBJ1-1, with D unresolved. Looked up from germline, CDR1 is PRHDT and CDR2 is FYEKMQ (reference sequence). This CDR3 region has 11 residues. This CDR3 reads CAIPGPLTALF. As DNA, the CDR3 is TGTGCCATCCCTGGGCCGCTTACGGCTCTCTTT.

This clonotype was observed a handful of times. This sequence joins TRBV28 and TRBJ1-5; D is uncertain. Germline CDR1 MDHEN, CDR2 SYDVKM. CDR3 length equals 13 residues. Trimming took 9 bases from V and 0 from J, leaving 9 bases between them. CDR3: CASLDRSNQPQHF. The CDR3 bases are TGTGCCAGTCTGGACCGTAGCAATCAGCCCCAGCATTTT.

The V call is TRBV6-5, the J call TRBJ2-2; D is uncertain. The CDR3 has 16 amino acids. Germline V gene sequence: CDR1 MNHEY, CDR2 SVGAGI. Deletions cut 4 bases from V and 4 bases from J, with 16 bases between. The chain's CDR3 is CASSFTGGAITGELFF. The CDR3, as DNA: TGTGCCAGCAGTTTCACTGGCGGAGCAATCACCGGGGAGCTGTTTTTT.

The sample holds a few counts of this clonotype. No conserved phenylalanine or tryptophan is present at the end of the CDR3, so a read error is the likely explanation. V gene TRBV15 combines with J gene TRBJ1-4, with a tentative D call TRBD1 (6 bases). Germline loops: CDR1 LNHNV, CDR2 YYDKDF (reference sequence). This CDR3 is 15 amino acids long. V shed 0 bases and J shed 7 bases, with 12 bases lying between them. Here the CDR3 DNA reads TGTGCCACCAGCAGAGACGGACAGCCTTCTGAAAAACTGTTTCTT. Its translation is CATSRDGQPSEKLFL.

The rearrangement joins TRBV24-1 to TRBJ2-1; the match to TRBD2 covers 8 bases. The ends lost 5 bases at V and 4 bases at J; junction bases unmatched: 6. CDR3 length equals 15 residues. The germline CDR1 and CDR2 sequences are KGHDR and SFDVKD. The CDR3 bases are TGTGCCACCAGTGTTACTAGCGGCCAATACAATGAGCAGTTCTTC. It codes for CATSVTSGQYNEQFF.

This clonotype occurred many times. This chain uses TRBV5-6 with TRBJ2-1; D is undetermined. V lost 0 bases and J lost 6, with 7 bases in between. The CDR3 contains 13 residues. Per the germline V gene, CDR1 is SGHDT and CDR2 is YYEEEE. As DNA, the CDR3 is TGTGCCAGCAGCTTGGCGTTCCTCAATGAGCAGTTCTTC. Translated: CASSLAFLNEQFF.

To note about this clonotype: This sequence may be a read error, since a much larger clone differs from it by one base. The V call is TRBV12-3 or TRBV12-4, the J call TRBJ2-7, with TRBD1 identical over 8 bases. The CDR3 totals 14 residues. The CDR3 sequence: CVSRGQDASYEQYF. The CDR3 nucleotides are TGTGTCAGCAGGGGGCAAGATGCTTCCTACGAGCAGTACTTC.

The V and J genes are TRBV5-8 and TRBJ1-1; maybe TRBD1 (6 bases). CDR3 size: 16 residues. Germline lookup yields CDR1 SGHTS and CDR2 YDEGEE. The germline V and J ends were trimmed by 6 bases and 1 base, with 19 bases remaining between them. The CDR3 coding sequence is TGTGCCAGCACCTCCATCGGACAGAGGACGAACACTGAAGCTTTCTTT. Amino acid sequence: CASTSIGQRTNTEAFF.

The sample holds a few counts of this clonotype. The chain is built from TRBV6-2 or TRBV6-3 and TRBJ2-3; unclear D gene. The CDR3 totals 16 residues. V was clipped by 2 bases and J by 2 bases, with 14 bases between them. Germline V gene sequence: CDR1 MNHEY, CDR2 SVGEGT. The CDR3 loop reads CASSYPRLPATDTQYF. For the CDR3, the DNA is TGTGCCAGCAGTTACCCTCGACTTCCCGCCACAGATACGCAGTATTTT.

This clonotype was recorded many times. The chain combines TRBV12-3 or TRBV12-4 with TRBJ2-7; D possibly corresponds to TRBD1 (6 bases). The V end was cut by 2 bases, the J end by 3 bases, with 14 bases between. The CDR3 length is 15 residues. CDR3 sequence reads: CASSLSGGALYEQYF. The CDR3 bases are TGTGCCAGCAGTTTATCTGGGGGCGCCCTCTACGAGCAGTACTTC.

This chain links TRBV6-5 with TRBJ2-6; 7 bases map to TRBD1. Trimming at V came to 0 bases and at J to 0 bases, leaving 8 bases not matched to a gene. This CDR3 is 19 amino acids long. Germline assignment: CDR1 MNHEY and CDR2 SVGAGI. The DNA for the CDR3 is TGTGCCAGCAGTTACTCTCCGGGACAGAGAAACTCTGGGGCCAACGTCCTGACTTTC. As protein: CASSYSPGQRNSGANVLTF.

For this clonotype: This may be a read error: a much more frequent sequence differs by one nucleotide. CDR3 nucleotides: TGTGCCAACGGTGGATCTGGGGCCTACAATGAGCAGTTCTTC. Its translation: CANGGSGAYNEQFF. The gene calls are TRBV12-3 or TRBV12-4 and TRBJ2-1; D call uncertain. The CDR3 is made up of 14 amino acids. V was clipped by 10 bases and J by 2 bases, with 15 bases between them.

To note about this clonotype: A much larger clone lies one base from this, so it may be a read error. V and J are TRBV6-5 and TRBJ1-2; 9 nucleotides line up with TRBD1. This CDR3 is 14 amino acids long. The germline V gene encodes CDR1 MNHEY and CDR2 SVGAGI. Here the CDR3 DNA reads TGTGCCGGCAGCTCCGGGACAGGGAACTATGGCTACACCTTC. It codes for CAGSSGTGNYGYTF.

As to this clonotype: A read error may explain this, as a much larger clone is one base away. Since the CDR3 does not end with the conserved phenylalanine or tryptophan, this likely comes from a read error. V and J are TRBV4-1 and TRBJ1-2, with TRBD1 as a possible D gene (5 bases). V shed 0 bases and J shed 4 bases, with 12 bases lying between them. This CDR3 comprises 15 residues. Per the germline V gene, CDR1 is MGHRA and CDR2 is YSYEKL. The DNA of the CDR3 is TGCGCCAGCAGCCAAGATAGGGGCCTCGGCTATGGCTACACCTCC. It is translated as CASSQDRGLGYGYTS.

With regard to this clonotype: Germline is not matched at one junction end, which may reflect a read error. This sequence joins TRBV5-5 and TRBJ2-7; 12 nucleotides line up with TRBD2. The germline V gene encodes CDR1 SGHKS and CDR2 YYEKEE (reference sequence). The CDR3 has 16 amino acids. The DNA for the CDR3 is TGTGCCAGCAGCCCCTCCCTAGCGGGAGGGCTCTACGAGCAGTGCTTC. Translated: CASSPSLAGGLYEQCF.

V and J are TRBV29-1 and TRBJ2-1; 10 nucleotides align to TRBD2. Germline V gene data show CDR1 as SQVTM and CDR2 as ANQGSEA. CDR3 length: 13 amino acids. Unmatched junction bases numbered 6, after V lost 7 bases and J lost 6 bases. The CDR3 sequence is CSGETSGFNEQFF. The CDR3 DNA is TGCAGCGGGGAGACTAGCGGGTTCAATGAGCAGTTCTTC.

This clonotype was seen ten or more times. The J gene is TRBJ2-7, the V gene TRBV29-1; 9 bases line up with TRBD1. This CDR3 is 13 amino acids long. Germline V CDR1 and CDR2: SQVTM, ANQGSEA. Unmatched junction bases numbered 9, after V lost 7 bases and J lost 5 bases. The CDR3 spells CSGGTGTGNEQYF. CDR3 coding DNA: TGCAGCGGCGGAACTGGGACAGGGAACGAGCAGTACTTC.

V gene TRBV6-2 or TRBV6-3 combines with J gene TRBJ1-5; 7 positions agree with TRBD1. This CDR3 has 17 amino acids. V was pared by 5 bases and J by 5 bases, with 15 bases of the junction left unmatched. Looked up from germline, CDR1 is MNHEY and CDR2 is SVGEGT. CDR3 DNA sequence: TGTGCCAGCAGTACTAACCGGGACAGTGGGCGGGATCAGCCCCAGCATTTT. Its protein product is CASSTNRDSGRDQPQHF.

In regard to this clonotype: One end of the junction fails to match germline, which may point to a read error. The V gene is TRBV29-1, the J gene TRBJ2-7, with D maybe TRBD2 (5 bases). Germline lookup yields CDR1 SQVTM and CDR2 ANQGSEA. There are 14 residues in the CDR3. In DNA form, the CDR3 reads TGTAGCGTTATATTATCCAGCCCTCCCTACGAGCAGTACTTC. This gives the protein CSVILSSPPYEQYF.